The 12 T cell receptor beta chains below were found in one sample sequenced in a study of T cells in Graves' hyperthyroidism and ophthalmopathy. What was amplified from RNA transcripts were TCR beta CDR3 regions. The primer set for the first-round RT-PCR of the TCR CDR3 was HTBI. TCRdb re-called the multiplex PCR reads through MiXCR, storing one row per CDR3 protein. Here the sample spans about 590,000 distinct CDR3 sequences, about 15% being singletons. The sequenced sample was blood. Receptor source: a young woman with Graves' hyperthyroidism.

This clonotype was seen at least ten times. This chain links TRBV28 with TRBJ1-4; D may be TRBD1 (5 bases). V was clipped by 8 bases and J by 3 bases, with 16 bases between them. Germline V gives CDR1 MDHEN, CDR2 SYDVKM. The CDR3 spans 15 residues. CDR3 residues: CASGTTTAPNEKLFF. The CDR3 DNA reads as TGTGCCAGCGGGACGACGACGGCTCCTAATGAAAAACTGTTTTTT.

In its sample, this clonotype was seen many times. The chain employs TRBV7-2 and TRBJ2-5; possibly TRBD1 or TRBD2 for D (5 bases each). The germline V and J ends were trimmed by 4 bases and 4 bases, with 25 bases remaining between them. This CDR3 has 18 residues. Germline loops: CDR1 SGHTA, CDR2 FQGNSA. The CDR3 DNA reads as TGTGCCAGCAGCTGGGACCCGCGGGTCTCGGAATTTCCAGAGACCCAGTACTTC. This sequence encodes CASSWDPRVSEFPETQYF.

This clonotype came up a few times. This sequence joins TRBV5-1 and TRBJ2-1, with D possibly being TRBD2 (6 bases). Trimming stripped 3 bases from V and 5 bases from J, with 12 bases between. CDR1 is SGHRS and CDR2 is YFSETQ in the germline V gene. The CDR3 runs 14 residues. The CDR3 coding sequence is TGCGCCAGCAGCTACTCCGGGAGTAACAATGAGCAGTTCTTC. It specifies CASSYSGSNNEQFF.

This clonotype appeared many times. The rearrangement uses TRBV20-1 and TRBJ2-5; TRBD2 matches 12 bases. Germline CDR1 reads DFQATT; CDR2 reads SNEGSKA (reference sequence). V trimming: 6 bases; J trimming: 2 bases; junction bases outside the gene matches: 1. The CDR3 is 13 amino acids. The CDR3 spells CSAGLAGQETQYF. The CDR3 nucleotides read TGCAGTGCCGGACTAGCGGGGCAAGAGACCCAGTACTTC.

This clonotype occurred a few times. This may arise from a read error, as a much more abundant clone is one base away. The chain combines TRBV6-2 or TRBV6-3 with TRBJ2-3; TRBD2 aligns across 9 bases. CDR1 MNHEY and CDR2 SVGEGT come from the germline V gene. V lost 6 bases and J lost 3; bases outside the gene matches: 10. The CDR3 length is 16 residues. CDR3 residues: CASSTRPGLATDTQYF. The CDR3 nucleotides are TGTGCCAGCAGCACGCGACCCGGACTAGCGACAGATACGCAGTATTTT.

This clonotype appeared a few times. The rearrangement joins TRBV12-3 or TRBV12-4 to TRBJ1-4; D might be TRBD1 (6 bases). Trimming stripped 7 bases from V and 8 bases from J, with 17 bases between. The CDR3 has 14 residues. CDR3 sequence reads: CASTWGGLKEKLFF. The DNA of the CDR3 is TGTGCCAGCACCTGGGGGGGCTTAAAGGAAAAACTGTTTTTT.

This clonotype was counted ten times or more. The rearrangement joins TRBV11-2 to TRBJ2-1, with a weak D call TRBD1 (6 bases). V lost 3 bases to trimming and J lost 2 bases, with 17 bases between them. CDR3 length: 17 residues. Germline V lookup: CDR1 SGHAT, CDR2 FQNNGV. CDR3 sequence: CASSLFRPGHPYNEQFF. As DNA, the CDR3 is TGTGCCAGCAGCTTGTTTAGACCGGGACACCCCTACAATGAGCAGTTCTTC.

This clonotype has more than one count but fewer than ten. The chain couples TRBV5-1 to TRBJ2-7; 13 nucleotides line up with TRBD2. Germline loops: CDR1 SGHRS, CDR2 YFSETQ. The CDR3 is 16 amino acids. The V and J ends lost 4 bases and 3 bases, in that order; junction bases with no gene match: 7. The CDR3 region is CASSARTSGSRYEQYF. The CDR3 DNA reads as TGCGCCAGCAGCGCCCGGACTAGCGGGAGTCGCTACGAGCAGTACTTC. Using reference TRBV5-1 and TRBJ2-7 for the parts outside the CDR3, the full variable domain is KAGVTQTPRYLIKTRGQQVTLSCSPISGHRSVSWYQQTPGQGLQFLFEYFSETQRNKGNFPGRFSGRQFSNSRSEMNVSTLELGDSALYLCASSARTSGSRYEQYFGPGTRLTVT.

CDR3: CASSDRTGTGMEKLFF. CDR3 DNA: TGCGCCAGCAGTGATCGGACCGGGACAGGGATGGAAAAACTGTTTTTT. The chain has TRBV10-1 and TRBJ1-4, with TRBD1 identical over 9 bases. There are 16 residues in the CDR3. V gave up 3 bases and J gave up 8 bases; unmatched junction bases: 10. Per the germline V gene, CDR1 is WNHNN and CDR2 is SYGVQD (reference sequence).

This clonotype was recorded at least ten times. The V and J genes are TRBV27 and TRBJ1-2; possibly TRBD1 for D (6 bases). V was shortened by 5 bases and J by 2 bases, with 12 bases between the two germline ends. CDR1 is MNHEY, CDR2 SMNVEV, per germline (reference sequence). There are 14 residues in the CDR3. Here the CDR3 DNA reads TGTGCCAGCAGTCCCTACAGGGAGAACTATGGCTACACCTTC. As protein: CASSPYRENYGYTF.

Ten or more counts support this clonotype. V is TRBV11-2 and J is TRBJ2-1; TRBD2 is a possible D gene (5 bases). This CDR3 region has 18 residues. V gave up 1 base and J gave up 1 base, with 17 bases separating them. Germline V gives CDR1 SGHAT, CDR2 FQNNGV. DNA of the CDR3: TGTGCCAGCAGCTTAGCTTTTCTAGCCTACGGGTCCTACAATGAGCAGTTCTTC. Protein sequence: CASSLAFLAYGSYNEQFF.

Ten or more counts support this clonotype. V and J are TRBV11-1 and TRBJ2-7, with 10 bases aligning to TRBD1. The CDR3 extends over 16 amino acids. Germline CDR1 SGHAT, CDR2 FQDESV (reference sequence). Germline trimming cut 4 bases from V and 7 bases from J; bases unmatched to any gene: 13. The CDR3 sequence: CASSSSRGDRGDEQYF. DNA for the CDR3: TGTGCCAGCAGCTCCTCCCGCGGGGACAGGGGTGATGAGCAGTACTTC.